This T cell receptor (beta chain) was recorded in a study of CD8 T cells in ankylosing spondylitis. Study-wide points: Clones linked to disease, bearing a CD8+ phenotype, were relatively rare in peripheral blood.

TCRdb itself ran the 5' RACE reads through MiXCR, one entry per CDR3 protein. Of about 200,000 distinct CDR3 sequences listed, about a quarter are singletons. Only a few counts were recorded for this clonotype. No antigen is known for it. The CDR3 has 15 amino acids. Trimming removed 4 bases from V and 6 bases from J; junction bases left unmatched: 11. Germline assignment: CDR1 SQVTM and CDR2 ANQGSEA. Material for sequencing was blood, either unsorted or a sorted T cell fraction (not recorded which). This TCR derives from a male donor with ankylosing spondylitis or in good health (not recorded which). The chain employs TRBV29-1 and TRBJ2-1; 8 bases map to TRBD2. The CDR3 region is CSVGRTGGRSNEQFF. CDR3 bases: TGCAGCGTTGGTAGGACGGGAGGGCGATCCAATGAGCAGTTCTTC.